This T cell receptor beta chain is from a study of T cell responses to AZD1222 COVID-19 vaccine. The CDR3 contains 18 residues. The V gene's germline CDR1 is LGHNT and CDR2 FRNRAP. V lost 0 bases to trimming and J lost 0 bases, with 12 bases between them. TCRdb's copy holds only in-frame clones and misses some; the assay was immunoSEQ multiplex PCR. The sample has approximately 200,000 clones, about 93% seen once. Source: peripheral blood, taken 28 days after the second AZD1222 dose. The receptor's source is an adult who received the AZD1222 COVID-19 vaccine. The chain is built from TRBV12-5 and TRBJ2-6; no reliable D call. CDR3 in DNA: TGTGCTAGTGGTTTGGTAAGCCTCCCTAGCTCTGGGGCCAACGTCCTGACTTTC. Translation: CASGLVSLPSSGANVLTF.